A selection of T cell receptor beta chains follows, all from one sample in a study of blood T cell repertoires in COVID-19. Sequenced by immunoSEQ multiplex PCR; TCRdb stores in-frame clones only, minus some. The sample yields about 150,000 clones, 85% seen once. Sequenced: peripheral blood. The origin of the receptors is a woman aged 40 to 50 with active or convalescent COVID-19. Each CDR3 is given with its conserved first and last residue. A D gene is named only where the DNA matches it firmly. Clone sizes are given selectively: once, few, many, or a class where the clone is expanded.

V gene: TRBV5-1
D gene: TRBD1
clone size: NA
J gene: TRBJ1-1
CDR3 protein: CASSFTKTGVDTEAFF
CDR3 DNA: TGCGCCAGCAGCTTCACGAAGACAGGGGTCGACACTGAAGCTTTCTTT

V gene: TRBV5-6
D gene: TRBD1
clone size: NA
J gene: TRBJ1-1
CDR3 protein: CASSSTQGGNEAFF
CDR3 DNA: TGTGCCAGCAGCTCCACACAGGGGGGAAATGAAGCTTTCTTT

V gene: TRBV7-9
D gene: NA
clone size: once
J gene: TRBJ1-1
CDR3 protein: CASSLVQGRAEAFF
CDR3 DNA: TGTGCCAGCAGCTTAGTACAGGGACGCGCTGAAGCTTTCTTT

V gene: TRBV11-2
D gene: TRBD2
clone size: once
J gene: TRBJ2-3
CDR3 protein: CASSLGLAGATDTQYF
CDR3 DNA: TGTGCCAGCAGCTTAGGGCTAGCGGGGGCCACAGATACGCAGTATTTT

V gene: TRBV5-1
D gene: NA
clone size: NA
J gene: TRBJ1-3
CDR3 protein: CASSLGYRASGNTIYF
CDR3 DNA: TGCGCCAGCAGCTTAGGCTACAGGGCCTCTGGAAACACCATATATTTT

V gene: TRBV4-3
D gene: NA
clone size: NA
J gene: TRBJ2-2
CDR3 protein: CASSHPFAGELFF
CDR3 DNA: TGCGCCAGCAGCCACCCCTTCGCCGGGGAGCTGTTTTTT

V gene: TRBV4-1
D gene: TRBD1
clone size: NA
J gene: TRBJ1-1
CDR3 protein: CASSQGDRGVTEAFF
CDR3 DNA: TGCGCCAGCAGCCAAGGGGACAGGGGCGTCACTGAAGCTTTCTTT

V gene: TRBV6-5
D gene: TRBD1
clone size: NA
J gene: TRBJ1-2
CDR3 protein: CASSSGRTGDGYTF
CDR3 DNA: TGTGCCAGCAGTTCGGGCCGGACAGGGGATGGCTACACCTTC

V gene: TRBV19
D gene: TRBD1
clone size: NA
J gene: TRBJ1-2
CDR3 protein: CASSIAWTGDRGYTF
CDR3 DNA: TGTGCCAGTAGTATAGCCTGGACAGGGGACAGAGGCTACACCTTC

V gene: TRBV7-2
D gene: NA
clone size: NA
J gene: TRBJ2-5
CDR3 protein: CASSPRNGQWAQYF
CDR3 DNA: TGTGCCAGCAGCCCCCGGAACGGACAGTGGGCCCAGTACTTC

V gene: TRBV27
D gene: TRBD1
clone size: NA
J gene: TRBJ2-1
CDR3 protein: CASSLVAGGRNEQFF
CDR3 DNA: TGTGCCAGCAGTTTAGTTGCAGGGGGTAGGAATGAGCAGTTCTTC

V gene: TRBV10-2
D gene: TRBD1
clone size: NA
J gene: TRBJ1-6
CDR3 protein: CASSTGANSPLHF
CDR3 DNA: TGCGCCAGCAGTACAGGGGCAAATTCACCCCTCCACTTT

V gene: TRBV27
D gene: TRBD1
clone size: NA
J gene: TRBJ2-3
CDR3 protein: CASIKGQGALDTQYF
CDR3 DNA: TGTGCCAGCATCAAGGGCCAGGGGGCCTTAGATACGCAGTATTTT

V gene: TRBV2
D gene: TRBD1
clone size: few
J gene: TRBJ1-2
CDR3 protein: CASSEGFPGGGYGYTF
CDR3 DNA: TGTGCCAGCAGTGAAGGGTTCCCAGGGGGCGGCTATGGCTACACCTTC

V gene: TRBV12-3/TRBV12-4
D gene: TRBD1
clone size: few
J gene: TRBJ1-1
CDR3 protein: CASRRQGSAEAFF
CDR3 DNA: TGTGCCAGCAGGCGACAGGGGAGCGCTGAAGCTTTCTTT

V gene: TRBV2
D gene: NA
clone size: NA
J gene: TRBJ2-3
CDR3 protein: CASSSGAGDTQYF
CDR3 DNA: TGTGCCAGCAGTTCAGGGGCGGGAGATACGCAGTATTTT

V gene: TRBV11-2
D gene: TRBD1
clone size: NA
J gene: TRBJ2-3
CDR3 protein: CASSRSTGGAGTQYF
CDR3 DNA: TGTGCCAGCAGCCGATCGACAGGGGGCGCAGGCACGCAGTATTTT

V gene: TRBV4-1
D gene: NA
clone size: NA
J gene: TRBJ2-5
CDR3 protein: CASSQGTEIPIETQYF
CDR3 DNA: TGCGCCAGCAGCCAGGGGACTGAGATACCGATAGAGACCCAGTACTTC

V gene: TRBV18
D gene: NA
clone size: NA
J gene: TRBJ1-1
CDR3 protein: CASSPRPNTEAFF
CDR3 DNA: TGTGCCAGCTCACCACGGCCGAACACTGAAGCTTTCTTT

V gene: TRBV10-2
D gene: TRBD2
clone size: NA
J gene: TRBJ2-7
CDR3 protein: CASSEPGLAAYEQYF
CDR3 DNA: TGCGCCAGCAGCGAACCGGGACTAGCGGCCTACGAGCAGTACTTC

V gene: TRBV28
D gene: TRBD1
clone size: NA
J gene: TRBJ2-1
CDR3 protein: CASSHGQGRFYNEQFF
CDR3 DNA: TGTGCCAGCAGCCACGGACAGGGCCGGTTCTACAATGAGCAGTTCTTC

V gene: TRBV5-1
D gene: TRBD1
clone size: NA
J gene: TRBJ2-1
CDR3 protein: CASRSGQNNEQFF
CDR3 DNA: TGCGCCAGCAGATCGGGACAGAACAATGAGCAGTTCTTC

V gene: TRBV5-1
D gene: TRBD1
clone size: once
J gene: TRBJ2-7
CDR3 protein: CASSFTGTGLPYEQYF
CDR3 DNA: TGCGCCAGCAGCTTCACCGGGACAGGGTTACCCTACGAGCAGTACTTC